The present T cell receptor (beta chain) was sequenced within a study of cytomegalovirus exposure and HLA in healthy donors. Both 60 Vbeta primers and 13 Jbeta primers went into the PCR. This table comes from immunoSEQ multiplex PCR, and its TCRdb copy is limited to in-frame clones, with some not included. The data show 100,000 to 150,000 clones, 8.5% to 10% seen once. In regard to this clone: The identical CDR3 is also encoded by other nucleotide sequences in the sample.

The sequencing input was PBMCs. This clonotype was sampled from a man aged 40-49 years in good health and CMV-seronegative.

CDR3 sequence reads: CASSPPTSGYNEQFF. The CDR3 nucleotides read TGTGCCAGCTCACCACCTACTAGCGGCTACAATGAGCAGTTCTTC. The gene calls are TRBV18 and TRBJ2-1, with TRBD2 matching 8 bases. The V gene end was trimmed by 0 bases and the J gene end by 3 bases; junction bases not matched to a gene: 1. The germline V gene has CDR1 KGHSH and CDR2 LQKENI. The CDR3 is 15 residues long.